A single sample gave rise to the 28 T cell receptor beta chains below, sequenced in a study of blood T cell repertoires in COVID-19 (dated by TCRdb to the early 2020s). Receptor amplification or capture employed the immunoSEQ multiplex PCR assay. TCRdb stores this immuneACCESS table with in-frame sequences only. Part of the clones is absent; in the studies checked, under half of the shortfall reflects unresolved V genes, and no reason is known for the rest. Here the sample has fewer than 65,000 clones; approximately 89% occur a single time. The top ten clonotypes cover roughly 7.2% of the sample. The sample comprised peripheral blood. These receptors were collected from a man in his sixties with acute or convalescent COVID-19.

J is TRBJ2-2 and V is TRBV7-6; a weak D match, TRBD1 (5 bases). Germline CDR1 and CDR2: SGHVS and FNYEAQ. This CDR3 region has 14 residues. Trimming took off 2 bases at V and 6 bases at J, with 10 bases between the two ends. DNA for the CDR3: TGTGCCAGCAGCTTACAGGGATCTTCCGGGGAGCTGTTTTTT. Amino acid sequence: CASSLQGSSGELFF. The whole variable domain, remainder taken from reference TRBV7-6 and TRBJ2-2, is GAGVSQSPRYKVTKRGQDVALRCDPISGHVSLYWYRQALGQGPEFLTYFNYEAQQDKSGLPNDRFSAERPEGSISTLTIQRTEQRDSAMYRCASSLQGSSGELFFGEGSRLTVL.

The chain employs TRBV7-2 and TRBJ1-1; 10 bases align to TRBD1. From germline, CDR1 is SGHTA and CDR2 FQGNSA. J was trimmed by 3 bases and V by 5 bases; bases with no gene match: 3. CDR3 size: 14 residues. In DNA form, the CDR3 reads TGTGCCAGCAGCGCGGGGACAGGGGACACTGAAGCTTTCTTT. It encodes CASSAGTGDTEAFF. Full variable domain (missing parts from reference TRBV7-2 and TRBJ1-1): GAGVSQSPSNKVTEKGKDVELRCDPISGHTALYWYRQSLGQGLEFLIYFQGNSAPDKSGLPSDRFSAERTGGSVSTLTIQRTQQEDSAVYLCASSAGTGDTEAFFGQGTRLTVV.

The V and J genes are TRBV4-1 and TRBJ1-1; D is ambiguous. The CDR3 length is 12 residues. V was shortened by 2 bases and J by 2 bases, with 3 bases between the two germline ends. The germline gives CDR1 MGHRA, CDR2 YSYEKL. CDR3 protein: CASSQQNTEAFF. DNA of the CDR3: TGCGCCAGCAGCCAACAAAACACTGAAGCTTTCTTT.

V and J are TRBV20-1 and TRBJ1-1; D is unclear. Trimming cost V 3 bases and J 1 base, with 9 bases left between them. The CDR3 runs to 13 residues. Germline CDR1 reads DFQATT; CDR2 reads SNEGSKA (reference sequence). The CDR3 nucleotides are TGCAGTGCTAGTAATGAGGGGAACACTGAAGCTTTCTTT. Translated, it gives CSASNEGNTEAFF.

The rearrangement links TRBV2 to TRBJ1-2; possible D gene TRBD1, 5 bases. Trimming removed 7 bases from V and 8 bases from J, with 11 bases in between. This CDR3 has 11 amino acids. Germline assignment: CDR1 SNHLY and CDR2 FYNNEI. The CDR3 protein is CASTHGGGYTF. DNA for the CDR3: TGTGCCAGCACTCACGGGGGAGGCTACACCTTC.

V gene TRBV11-2 combines with J gene TRBJ2-2, with D possibly TRBD1 on 5 matching bases. The CDR3 runs to 15 residues. Germline V gene sequence: CDR1 SGHAT, CDR2 FQNNGV. Between the trimmed V and J ends, which lost 4 bases and 0 bases, there was a span of 9 bases. The CDR3 nucleotides are TGTGCCAGCAGCTCGCGACAGCCGAACACCGGGGAGCTGTTTTTT. Encoded protein: CASSSRQPNTGELFF.

This chain uses TRBV4-3 with TRBJ1-2; weak D call: TRBD1 (6 bases). Germline V gene lookup returns CDR1 LGHNA and CDR2 YSLEER. Trimming took off 0 bases at V and 8 bases at J, with 16 bases between the two ends. The CDR3 covers 15 residues. The DNA of the CDR3 is TGCGCCAGCAGCCAAGATGACAGGCGATCGGGGGGCTACACCTTC. Translation: CASSQDDRRSGGYTF.

The J gene is TRBJ1-5, the V gene TRBV3-1 (or the pseudogene TRBV3-2); tentatively, D is TRBD1 (6 bases). CDR1 LGHDT and CDR2 YNNKEL come from the germline V gene (reference sequence). V was cut by 1 base and J by 4 bases, with 11 bases left in between. This CDR3 is built from 15 residues. The CDR3 bases are TGTGCCAGCAGCCAAGGGACAGTCTCAAATCAGCCCCAGCATTTT. It specifies CASSQGTVSNQPQHF.

The chain uses TRBV29-1 and TRBJ1-2; 8 nucleotides match TRBD1. The germline gives CDR1 SQVTM, CDR2 ANQGSEA. The CDR3 runs to 13 residues. Losses at the gene ends were 2 bases for V and 4 bases for J; bases not matched to a gene: 3. CDR3: CSVETTGGYGYTF. The CDR3 coding sequence is TGCAGCGTTGAAACTACAGGGGGCTATGGCTACACCTTC. The entire variable domain, with the rest obtained from reference TRBV29-1 and TRBJ1-2, is as follows: SAVISQKPSRDICQRGTSLTIQCQVDSQVTMMFWYRQQPGQSLTLIATANQGSEATYESGFVIDKFPISRPNLTFSTLTVSNMSPEDSSIYLCSVETTGGYGYTFGSGTRLTVV.

This clone was counted once. V usage is TRBV7-2 and J usage is TRBJ1-2, with no clear D. V lost 1 base and J 2 bases, leaving 8 bases between the germline ends. Germline V CDR1 and CDR2: SGHTA, FQGNSA. The CDR3 is 14 amino acids. The CDR3 sequence is CASSLVVANYGYTF. In DNA, the CDR3 is TGTGCCAGCAGCTTAGTTGTGGCAAACTATGGCTACACCTTC.

The chain is built from TRBV7-9 and TRBJ1-1; TRBD1 matches 8 bases. Germline V gene data show CDR1 as SEHNR and CDR2 as FQNEAQ (reference sequence). CDR3 size: 17 residues. Losses at the gene ends were 0 bases for V and 3 bases for J; bases not matched to a gene: 9. Here the CDR3 reads CASSLALGRGRDTEAFF. The CDR3 DNA is TGTGCCAGCAGCTTAGCGCTAGGCAGGGGGCGCGACACTGAAGCTTTCTTT.

This clone was picked up one time. The chain employs TRBV3-1 (or the pseudogene TRBV3-2) and TRBJ1-2, with D perhaps matching TRBD1 (5 bases). This CDR3 comprises 14 residues. Germline assignment: CDR1 LGHDT and CDR2 YNNKEL (reference sequence). Trimming took 2 bases from V and 3 from J, leaving 10 bases between them. The CDR3 coding sequence is TGTGCCAGCAGCCAACTCGGGGACTACTATGGCTACACCTTC. This translates into CASSQLGDYYGYTF.

V gene TRBV30 combines with J gene TRBJ1-5; TRBD1 matches at 8 bases. Germline V gene sequence: CDR1 GTSNPN, CDR2 SVGIG (reference sequence). Germline trimming cut 2 bases from V and 0 bases from J; bases unmatched to any gene: 9. The CDR3 has 17 residues. The CDR3: CAWSRDRSSYSNQPQHF. The CDR3 coding sequence is TGTGCCTGGAGTCGGGACAGGTCAAGTTATAGCAATCAGCCCCAGCATTTT. The full variable domain, rest sourced from reference TRBV30 and TRBJ1-5, is SQTIHQWPATLVQPVGSPLSLECTVEGTSNPNLYWYRQAAGRGLQLLFYSVGIGQISSEVPQNLSASRPQDRQFILSSKKLLLSDSGFYLCAWSRDRSSYSNQPQHFGDGTRLSIL.

The V gene is TRBV15, the J gene TRBJ1-1; D ambiguous. Trimming stripped 4 bases from V and 6 bases from J, with 12 bases between. The CDR3 is made up of 13 amino acids. Looked up from germline, CDR1 is LNHNV and CDR2 is YYDKDF (reference sequence). As DNA, the CDR3 is TGTGCCACCAGCACGAGTACGCGCCCTGAAGCTTTCTTT. The encoded protein is CATSTSTRPEAFF.

This rearrangement joins TRBV4-1 to TRBJ2-7; TRBD2 agrees at 12 bases. Looked up from germline, CDR1 is MGHRA and CDR2 is YSYEKL. The CDR3 sequence is 16 residues long. Trimming at V came to 3 bases and at J to 0 bases, leaving 3 bases not matched to a gene. The CDR3 bases are TGCGCCAGCAGCCAGGGACTAGCGGGTAACTCCTACGAGCAGTACTTC. Translated: CASSQGLAGNSYEQYF.

The rearrangement uses TRBV18 and TRBJ2-5; the D is unclear. Trimming took 1 base from V and 4 from J, leaving 7 bases between them. This CDR3 contains 13 residues. Germline CDR1 and CDR2: KGHSH and LQKENI. CDR3 loop: CASSPHQRETQYF. The CDR3 DNA reads as TGTGCCAGCTCACCACATCAGCGAGAGACCCAGTACTTC.

The chain has TRBV27 and TRBJ2-1; TRBD1 aligns across 10 bases. Germline-derived CDR1 and CDR2 are MNHEY and SMNVEV (reference sequence). This CDR3 is 15 amino acids long. V lost 5 bases to trimming and J lost 2 bases; unmatched junction nucleotides: 3. DNA for the CDR3: TGTGCCAGCAGTCCTGACAGGGGGCCCTACAATGAGCAGTTCTTC. Its translation is CASSPDRGPYNEQFF.

This chain joins TRBV2 and TRBJ2-7; 7 bases line up with TRBD2. V trimming: 7 bases; J trimming: 2 bases; junction bases outside the gene matches: 8. The CDR3 has 14 amino acids. Germline CDR1 reads SNHLY; CDR2 reads FYNNEI. The CDR3 reads CASMWGGRTYEQYF. The CDR3 nucleotides are TGTGCCAGCATGTGGGGGGGAAGAACCTACGAGCAGTACTTC. The full variable domain, its missing parts supplied by reference TRBV2 and TRBJ2-7, is EPEVTQTPSHQVTQMGQEVILRCVPISNHLYFYWYRQILGQKVEFLVSFYNNEISEKSEIFDDQFSVERPDGSNFTLKIRSTKLEDSAMYFCASMWGGRTYEQYFGPGTRLTVT.

The chain carries TRBV7-2 and TRBJ2-5; TRBD2 aligns across 10 bases. Germline assignment: CDR1 SGHTA and CDR2 FQGNSA. The V and J ends lost 3 bases and 0 bases, in that order; junction bases with no gene match: 1. The CDR3 runs to 15 residues. DNA for the CDR3: TGTGCCAGCAGCTTTAGCGGGGGGTACCAAGAGACCCAGTACTTC. This sequence encodes CASSFSGGYQETQYF.

This rearrangement joins TRBV7-3 to TRBJ1-6; D uncertain. V shed 5 bases and J shed 3 bases, with 11 bases lying between them. CDR1 and CDR2 (germline): SGHTA, FQGTGA. This CDR3 spans 15 amino acids. The CDR3 loop is CASSPGPGYNSPLHF. The CDR3 nucleotides read TGTGCCAGCAGCCCCGGTCCAGGCTATAATTCACCCCTCCACTTT.

The V call is TRBV5-4, the J call TRBJ1-6, with D uncertain. Trimming took 0 bases from V and 3 from J, leaving 4 bases between them. Germline V gene data show CDR1 as SGHNT and CDR2 as YYREEE (reference sequence). This CDR3 contains 14 residues. The CDR3, as DNA: TGTGCCAGCAGCTTGGACAACTATAATTCACCCCTCCACTTT. As protein: CASSLDNYNSPLHF.

CDR3 sequence (DNA): TGTGCCATCAGTGAGGATGGTCGGGAACGGGTCACTGAAGCTTTCTTT. It codes for CAISEDGRERVTEAFF. This rearrangement joins TRBV10-3 to TRBJ1-1; D gene unclear. The ends were cut back, 2 bases at V and 4 bases at J, with 17 bases in the middle. The V gene's germline CDR1 is ENHRY and CDR2 SYGVKD. The CDR3 length is 16 residues.

The chain is built from TRBV21-1 and TRBJ1-1; the table assigns TRBD1, which was not confirmed against the DNA. TRBV21-1 is flagged as a pseudogene. This CDR3 spans 15 amino acids. The CDR3 DNA reads TGTGCCAGCAGGAGGACAGGGAAAGGGAACACTGAAGCTTTCTTT. Protein: CASRRTGKGNTEAFF.

This clone was recorded a few times. The chain uses TRBV4-2 and TRBJ1-4; 8 bases are shared with TRBD1. V was clipped by 2 bases and J by 3 bases; unmatched bases: 8. This CDR3 region has 17 residues. Looked up from germline, CDR1 is LGHNA and CDR2 is YNFKEQ. CDR3 residues: CASSQSGTGQPNEKLFF. In DNA form, the CDR3 reads TGTGCCAGCAGCCAATCCGGGACAGGCCAACCTAATGAAAAACTGTTTTTT.

The rearrangement joins TRBV7-2 to TRBJ2-3, with D perhaps matching TRBD2 (7 bases). Between the trimmed V and J ends, which lost 5 bases and 4 bases, there was a span of 19 bases. Germline lookup yields CDR1 SGHTA and CDR2 FQGNSA. This CDR3 has 16 residues. CDR3 amino acids: CASSARGTGGSDTQYF. Written as DNA, the CDR3 is TGTGCCAGCAGCGCCCGGGGGACGGGGGGCTCAGATACGCAGTATTTT.

The chain joins TRBV19 to TRBJ1-4; no firm D call. CDR1 and CDR2 from the germline V gene are LNHDA and SQIVND (reference sequence). Trimming pared 7 bases from V and 2 bases from J, leaving 11 bases between. CDR3 length: 14 amino acids. CDR3 residues: CASKTTGTNEKLFF. The CDR3 DNA is TGTGCCAGTAAAACCACCGGGACTAATGAAAAACTGTTTTTT.

Relative to its sample, this clone is medium-sized. The genes are TRBV5-6 and TRBJ2-5, with 8 bases matching TRBD2. The V gene's germline CDR1 is SGHDT and CDR2 YYEEEE. The CDR3 contains 14 residues. The ends lost 1 base at V and 4 bases at J; junction bases unmatched: 3. CDR3 region: CASSLRGGRETQYF. Here the CDR3 DNA reads TGTGCCAGCAGCTTGCGGGGGGGCCGAGAGACCCAGTACTTC. Full variable domain (remainder filled in from reference TRBV5-6 and TRBJ2-5): DAGVTQSPTHLIKTRGQQVTLRCSPKSGHDTVSWYQQALGQGPQFIFQYYEEEERQRGNFPDRFSGHQFPNYSSELNVNALLLGDSALYLCASSLRGGRETQYFGPGTRLLVL.

The chain is built from TRBV6-1 and TRBJ1-3; the match to TRBD1 covers 7 bases. The junction had 9 bases not matched to a gene; V was cut back by 2 bases and J by 8 bases. The CDR3 covers 15 residues. Germline assignment: CDR1 MNHNS and CDR2 SASEGT. CDR3 sequence reads: CASSESRQGWDTIYF. The CDR3 DNA sequence: TGTGCCAGCAGTGAATCCCGACAGGGTTGGGACACCATATATTTT.